The 13 T cell receptor beta chains below were found in one sample sequenced in a study of blood T cell repertoires in COVID-19. Profiling relied on immunoSEQ multiplex PCR, and the TCRdb table lists in-frame clones only, not all of them. The table includes tens of thousands of clones, under 90% detected once. Specimen: peripheral blood. The receptors derive from a man aged 50 to 59 with active COVID-19.

This clone was seen a handful of times. The sample carries other DNA sequences with the same CDR3. The V call is TRBV30, the J call TRBJ1-6; TRBD1 matches 8 bases. The CDR3 is 13 amino acids. Germline trimming cut 5 bases from V and 6 bases from J; bases unmatched to any gene: 3. Germline values: CDR1 GTSNPN, CDR2 SVGIG (reference sequence). In DNA form, the CDR3 reads TGTGCCTGGGGGACAGGTGGTAATTCACCCCTCCACTTT. Its protein product is CAWGTGGNSPLHF.

J is TRBJ2-2 and V is TRBV21-1; the table's D call of TRBD1 was not tested on the DNA. TRBV21-1 is flagged as a pseudogene. CDR3 size: 17 residues. In nucleotides, the CDR3 is TGTGCCAGCAGCAATAGGACAAGGGGTTCGAACACCGGGGAGCTGTTTTTT. Translation: CASSNRTRGSNTGELFF.

The chain is built from TRBV7-2 and TRBJ2-1; perhaps TRBD2 as D (7 bases). The V gene's germline CDR1 is SGHTA and CDR2 FQGNSA. V lost 8 bases to trimming and J lost 9 bases, with 20 bases between them. This CDR3 contains 14 residues. The CDR3 loop is CASRTVRGASEQFF. The CDR3, as DNA: TGTGCCAGCCGCACCGTTCGGGGGGCTAGTGAGCAGTTCTTC.

The J gene is TRBJ2-2, the V gene TRBV29-1, with 7 nucleotides matching TRBD1. CDR3 length equals 14 residues. CDR1 and CDR2 from the germline V gene are SQVTM and ANQGSEA. The V segment lost 6 bases and the J segment 2 bases; nucleotides outside the gene matches: 6. In DNA, the CDR3 is TGCAGCGTCGCCGGGACAGCCAACACCGGGGAGCTGTTTTTT. Its protein is CSVAGTANTGELFF.

The rearrangement uses TRBV7-8 and TRBJ1-5; D not resolved. V was clipped by 5 bases and J by 7 bases, with 9 bases between them. The CDR3 is made up of 12 amino acids. The germline V gene encodes CDR1 SGHVS and CDR2 FQNEAQ. Here the CDR3 reads CASSASGQPQHF. CDR3 bases: TGTGCCAGCAGCGCGTCGGGACAGCCCCAGCATTTT.

The chain links TRBV5-6 to TRBJ1-2; D is unclear. The V end was cut by 0 bases, the J end by 4 bases, with 7 bases between. The CDR3 spans 13 residues. From germline, CDR1 is SGHDT and CDR2 YYEEEE. The CDR3 spells CASSLGLRYGYTF. In DNA, the CDR3 is TGTGCCAGCAGCTTGGGACTGCGCTATGGCTACACCTTC.

This chain joins TRBV4-1 and TRBJ2-7; 13 bases agree with TRBD2. The CDR3 length is 19 residues. CDR1 MGHRA and CDR2 YSYEKL come from the germline V gene. The V segment lost 0 bases and the J segment 2 bases; nucleotides outside the gene matches: 10. The CDR3 loop reads CASSQDPRTSGGLPYEQYF. In DNA, the CDR3 is TGCGCCAGCAGCCAAGATCCCCGGACTAGCGGGGGCCTACCCTACGAGCAGTACTTC.

V gene TRBV9 combines with J gene TRBJ1-3, with D possibly being TRBD1 (6 bases). The CDR3 contains 14 residues. Trimming left V 4 bases short and J 2 bases short, with 10 bases between. Germline V gene sequence: CDR1 SGDLS, CDR2 YYNGEE. The CDR3 coding sequence is TGTGCCAGCAGCCGCTCAGGGGCTGGAAACACCATATATTTT. It is translated as CASSRSGAGNTIYF.

This chain uses TRBV11-2 with TRBJ2-1; 11 bases agree with TRBD2. The V gene's germline CDR1 is SGHAT and CDR2 FQNNGV. CDR3 length: 17 amino acids. J lost 0 bases, V lost 5 bases, and 6 bases had no gene match. The CDR3 region has the DNA TGTGCCAGCAGCCCAACTAGCGGGGGTGTCTCCTACAATGAGCAGTTCTTC. Its protein is CASSPTSGGVSYNEQFF.

V usage is TRBV19 and J usage is TRBJ1-5, with 7 bases matching TRBD1. Trimming removed 7 bases from V and 9 bases from J; junction bases left unmatched: 12. The CDR3 length is 14 residues. Germline CDR1 is LNHDA and CDR2 is SQIVND (reference sequence). The CDR3 protein is CASTLIQGRGPQHF. As DNA, the CDR3 is TGTGCCAGTACCTTAATACAGGGGCGGGGGCCCCAGCATTTT.

This sequence joins TRBV6-5 and TRBJ2-7; 11 bases match TRBD1. The CDR3 sequence is 15 residues long. Germline V CDR1 and CDR2: MNHEY, SVGAGI. Trimming at V came to 4 bases and at J to 5 bases, leaving 7 bases not matched to a gene. CDR3 residues: CASSSPGQGGDEQYF. The CDR3 bases are TGTGCCAGCAGTTCACCGGGACAGGGGGGCGACGAGCAGTACTTC.

The rearrangement joins TRBV6-5 to TRBJ2-1; 7 positions match TRBD1. The germline V gene has CDR1 MNHEY and CDR2 SVGAGI. V was clipped by 6 bases and J by 6 bases; unmatched bases: 2. This CDR3 has 12 amino acids. The DNA for the CDR3 is TGTGCCAGCAGGACAGGGTTCAATGAGCAGTTCTTC. This sequence encodes CASRTGFNEQFF.

V is TRBV28 and J is TRBJ2-3; 12 nucleotides align to TRBD2. The CDR3 sequence is 16 residues long. The ends lost 2 bases at V and 8 bases at J; junction bases unmatched: 8. Germline-derived CDR1 and CDR2 are MDHEN and SYDVKM. CDR3 coding DNA: TGTGCCAGCAGTTTAGCTAGCGGGAGGGCCCAAGGTACGCAGTATTTT. This translates into CASSLASGRAQGTQYF.